This TCR beta chain comes out of a study of blood T cell repertoires in COVID-19. In the study overall: T cells, B-cell-depleted T cells, or PBMCs supplied cDNA or gDNA.

Patients at the Seattle site were enrolled during active infection and followed longitudinally. Germline assignment: CDR1 MDHEN and CDR2 SYDVKM. The V and J ends lost 2 bases and 0 bases respectively, with 13 bases between them. The CDR3 sequence is 16 residues long. TCRdb keeps only in-frame clones here, not all; method: immunoSEQ multiplex PCR. This sample has 250,000 to 350,000 clones, with 70% to 90% found just once. This TCR came from a woman between 50 and 59 years old with COVID-19, enrolled during active disease. This rearrangement joins TRBV28 to TRBJ1-2; the D gene is possibly TRBD1 (6 bases). The sequenced sample consisted of peripheral blood. CDR3 loop: CASSLGGGGPNYGYTF. Written as DNA, the CDR3 is TGTGCCAGCAGTTTAGGGGGCGGAGGCCCTAACTATGGCTACACCTTC.